Each of the 29 T cell receptor beta chains below was sequenced from the same sample in a study of cytomegalovirus exposure and HLA in healthy donors. The PCR employed 60 Vbeta primers together with 13 Jbeta primers. Only in-frame clones appear in the TCRdb table, and some are missing; sequencing was by immunoSEQ multiplex PCR. The top ten hold approximately 14% of the sample, which has nearly 110,000 clones, around 67% seen once. Sequenced input: PBMCs. The receptors were sampled from a woman between 40 and 50 years old in good health and CMV-seropositive.

V usage is TRBV19 and J usage is TRBJ2-3, with 13 bases that match TRBD2. Trimming cost V 2 bases and J 8 bases; bases outside gene matches: 10. CDR1 and CDR2 from the germline V gene are LNHDA and SQIVND (reference sequence). The CDR3 has 17 amino acids. CDR3 region: CASSIPWTSGGSGTQYF. The CDR3 DNA reads as TGTGCCAGTAGTATACCCTGGACTAGCGGGGGTTCGGGTACGCAGTATTTT.

The V gene is TRBV19, the J gene TRBJ2-1; 13 bases map to TRBD2. After removal of 3 bases from V and 7 bases from J, the junction contained 6 bases not matched to a gene. CDR1 is LNHDA, CDR2 SQIVND, per germline (reference sequence). This CDR3 spans 16 amino acids. Here the CDR3 DNA reads TGTGCCAGTAGTATCTTGACTAGCGGGGGGAGGAATGAGCAGTTCTTC. This codes for CASSILTSGGRNEQFF.

The chain carries TRBV27 and TRBJ1-6; TRBD1 is a possible D gene (6 bases). The germline V gene encodes CDR1 MNHEY and CDR2 SMNVEV (reference sequence). This CDR3 comprises 12 residues. V was pared by 5 bases and J by 15 bases, with 14 bases between. This CDR3 reads CASSKGTTRLHF. Here the CDR3 DNA reads TGTGCCAGCAGTAAGGGGACAACCCGCCTCCACTTT.

To note about this clone: One junction end disagrees with the germline gene, perhaps due to a read error. The gene calls are TRBV7-9 and TRBJ1-6; 7 nucleotides line up with TRBD1. CDR1 SEHNR and CDR2 FQNEAQ come from the germline V gene (reference sequence). The CDR3 runs 16 residues. In DNA, the CDR3 is TGTGCCAGCAGCCTAGCGGGGACAGTTGGATATTCACCCCTCCACTTT. It encodes CASSLAGTVGYSPLHF.

V gene TRBV15 combines with J gene TRBJ2-1; D is ambiguous. Germline V gene sequence: CDR1 LNHNV, CDR2 YYDKDF (reference sequence). V was shortened by 7 bases and J by 7 bases, with 14 bases between the two germline ends. This CDR3 region has 13 residues. CDR3: CATTPSSANEQFF. For the CDR3, the DNA is TGTGCCACCACACCATCGAGCGCGAATGAGCAGTTCTTC.

The gene calls are TRBV27 and TRBJ1-1; no definite D call. V lost 4 bases and J 4 bases, leaving 7 bases between the germline ends. The CDR3 is 12 residues long. Germline CDR1 is MNHEY and CDR2 is SMNVEV (reference sequence). CDR3 DNA sequence: TGTGCCAGCAGTTCGGGTGGCACTGAAGCTTTCTTT. It translates to CASSSGGTEAFF.

This chain joins TRBV6-5 and TRBJ1-5; D is possibly TRBD1 (6 bases). Germline V lookup: CDR1 MNHEY, CDR2 SVGAGI. The CDR3 is 15 amino acids. The V end was cut by 8 bases, the J end by 3 bases, with 17 bases between. CDR3 amino acids: CASGPPGHLNQPQHF. CDR3 in DNA: TGTGCCAGCGGCCCGCCGGGACACCTCAATCAGCCCCAGCATTTT.

The chain carries TRBV5-6 and TRBJ1-1; D ambiguous. V dropped 4 bases and J dropped 5 bases, with 12 bases sitting between them. This CDR3 is built from 13 residues. The germline V gene has CDR1 SGHDT and CDR2 YYEEEE. The CDR3 DNA reads TGTGCCAGCAGCCGCGTCTCGGGGACTGAAGCTTTCTTT. This sequence encodes CASSRVSGTEAFF. Supplemented by reference TRBV5-6 and TRBJ1-1, the full variable domain reads DAGVTQSPTHLIKTRGQQVTLRCSPKSGHDTVSWYQQALGQGPQFIFQYYEEEERQRGNFPDRFSGHQFPNYSSELNVNALLLGDSALYLCASSRVSGTEAFFGQGTRLTVV.

This clone has only one observation. The chain recombines TRBV5-1 with TRBJ2-2, with TRBD2 identical over 11 bases. The CDR3 sequence is 17 residues long. Per germline, CDR1 SGHRS and CDR2 YFSETQ. Trimming removed 0 bases from V and 4 bases from J; junction bases left unmatched: 5. In nucleotides, the CDR3 is TGCGCCAGCAGCTTGGGTAGCGGGGGGGCCAGCACCGGGGAGCTGTTTTTT. Amino acids: CASSLGSGGASTGELFF.

V usage is TRBV19 and J usage is TRBJ1-6; 9 bases match TRBD1. The V gene's germline CDR1 is LNHDA and CDR2 SQIVND (reference sequence). This CDR3 comprises 14 residues. J was trimmed by 9 bases and V by 9 bases; bases with no gene match: 9. The CDR3 loop is CASSQVTGGSPLHF. The CDR3 bases are TGTGCCAGCTCCCAAGTGACAGGGGGTTCACCCCTCCACTTT.

This chain connects TRBV6-5 to TRBJ1-6; weak D call: TRBD1 (6 bases). CDR3 length: 15 residues. The ends were cut back, 2 bases at V and 7 bases at J, with 12 bases in the middle. Germline CDR1 MNHEY, CDR2 SVGAGI. CDR3 loop: CASSYTHGQNSPLHF. The CDR3, as DNA: TGTGCCAGCAGTTACACCCACGGACAGAATTCACCCCTCCACTTT.

Notes on this clone: Other DNA sequences in the same sample also yield this CDR3. The rearrangement joins TRBV7-3 to TRBJ1-1; D gene ambiguous. The ends were cut back, 3 bases at V and 1 base at J, with 6 bases in the middle. In germline, CDR1 is SGHTA, CDR2 FQGTGA. The CDR3 sequence is 13 residues long. Written as DNA, the CDR3 is TGTGCCAGCAGCTTGCAGGAGAACACTGAAGCTTTCTTT. Protein product: CASSLQENTEAFF.

A few counts support this clone. This chain uses TRBV15 with TRBJ1-2, with TRBD1 as a possible D gene (6 bases). Between the trimmed V and J ends, which lost 5 bases and 4 bases, there was a span of 17 bases. The CDR3 spans 15 residues. The germline CDR1 and CDR2 sequences are LNHNV and YYDKDF (reference sequence). Written as DNA, the CDR3 is TGTGCCACCAGCGGCAAATGGGGGCGCGGCTATGGCTACACCTTC. It translates to CATSGKWGRGYGYTF.

The chain links TRBV19 to TRBJ1-2, with D perhaps TRBD1 (6 bases). The CDR3 spans 14 residues. Per germline, CDR1 LNHDA and CDR2 SQIVND (reference sequence). V lost 2 bases to trimming and J lost 6 bases, with 13 bases between them. The CDR3 DNA follows: TGTGCCAGTAGTATATCAGGGGCCCGCCATGGCTACACCTTC. Translated: CASSISGARHGYTF.

This clone occurred a few times. The chain employs TRBV6-1 and TRBJ2-2; 9 bases fit TRBD1. Losses at the gene ends were 7 bases for V and 5 bases for J; bases not matched to a gene: 5. This CDR3 is 14 amino acids long. CDR1 and CDR2 (germline): MNHNS, SASEGT. This CDR3 reads CASNWDRETGELFF. The CDR3 DNA reads TGTGCCAGCAACTGGGACAGGGAAACCGGGGAGCTGTTTTTT.

Regarding this clone: The junction departs from germline at one end; a sequencing error may be responsible. The chain carries TRBV6-5 and TRBJ1-2; 8 nucleotides match TRBD1. The CDR3 consists of 16 residues. In germline, CDR1 is MNHEY, CDR2 SVGAGI. The CDR3 nucleotides read TGTGCCAGCGGTTACGGGGACAGGCGGGGGAACTATGGCTACACCTTC. Its translation is CASGYGDRRGNYGYTF.

The chain couples TRBV18 to TRBJ1-2, with 8 positions matching TRBD1. J gave up 4 bases and V 3 bases, and 7 bases lay outside the gene matches. CDR3 length: 15 residues. CDR1 is KGHSH and CDR2 is LQKENI in the germline V gene. CDR3: CASSPAGQGGYGYTF. The CDR3 DNA follows: TGTGCCAGCTCACCTGCCGGACAGGGAGGCTATGGCTACACCTTC.

The CDR3 sequence is CASSSDRSSGNTIYF. CDR3 coding DNA: TGCGCCAGCAGCTCGGACAGGAGCTCTGGAAACACCATATATTTT. The chain joins TRBV5-1 to TRBJ1-3; 7 nucleotides agree with TRBD1. The CDR3 length is 15 residues. V was clipped by 3 bases and J by 0 bases; unmatched bases: 3. Germline values: CDR1 SGHRS, CDR2 YFSETQ.

About this clone itself: Germline and junction disagree at one end, which may indicate a read error. The V call is TRBV6-1, the J call TRBJ1-2; maybe TRBD1 (6 bases). This CDR3 is built from 15 residues. CDR1 MNHNS and CDR2 SASEGT come from the germline V gene. CDR3 nucleotide sequence: TGTGCCAGCAGGGAAGGTTACAGGGATTCGAATGGCTACACCTTC. The encoded protein is CASREGYRDSNGYTF.

V and J are TRBV6-5 and TRBJ1-3; no definite D call. The V gene's germline CDR1 is MNHEY and CDR2 SVGAGI. This CDR3 has 16 amino acids. Deletions cut 2 bases from V and 4 bases from J, with 15 bases between. The CDR3 nucleotides read TGTGCCAGCAGTTACCGCGGGGTCAAGTCAGGAAACACCATATATTTT. Its protein is CASSYRGVKSGNTIYF.

This chain joins TRBV19 and TRBJ2-7, with D tentatively TRBD1 (5 bases). This CDR3 contains 13 residues. Trimming took 4 bases from V and 5 from J, leaving 12 bases between them. CDR1 and CDR2 from the germline V gene are LNHDA and SQIVND (reference sequence). The CDR3 protein is CASSSGRVDEQYF. The CDR3 DNA sequence: TGTGCCAGTAGTAGTGGCAGGGTAGACGAGCAGTACTTC.

The rearrangement uses TRBV5-1 and TRBJ1-1; D may be TRBD1 (5 bases). Germline CDR1 and CDR2: SGHRS and YFSETQ. The V gene lost 0 bases and the J gene lost 2 bases, with 8 bases spanning the gap. This CDR3 is 14 amino acids long. The DNA for the CDR3 is TGCGCCAGCAGCTTGGGGGGGACTAACACTGAAGCTTTCTTT. Translated: CASSLGGTNTEAFF.

The rearrangement joins TRBV7-9 to TRBJ2-1; 9 bases map to TRBD1. The junction had 6 bases not matched to a gene; V was cut back by 1 base and J by 2 bases. This CDR3 comprises 17 residues. The germline V gene has CDR1 SEHNR and CDR2 FQNEAQ (reference sequence). The CDR3 sequence is CASSLGGGTGTYNEQFF. The DNA of the CDR3 is TGTGCCAGCAGCTTAGGGGGGGGGACAGGGACCTACAATGAGCAGTTCTTC.

The V gene is TRBV7-3, the J gene TRBJ2-6, with unresolved D. Per the germline V gene, CDR1 is SGHTA and CDR2 is FQGTGA. Trimming pared 5 bases from V and 7 bases from J, leaving 15 bases between. The CDR3 sequence is 15 residues long. The CDR3 loop reads CASSTQTLRANVLTF. CDR3 nucleotide sequence: TGTGCCAGCAGCACCCAGACTCTACGAGCCAACGTCCTGACTTTC.

The chain carries TRBV14 and TRBJ2-5, with D possibly TRBD2 on 6 matching bases. The better agreement between TRBJ2-7 and the DNA end casts doubt on the J call. This CDR3 region has 13 residues. Germline lookup yields CDR1 SGHDN and CDR2 FVKESK. CDR3 residues: CASGTPEGREQYF. CDR3 DNA sequence: TGTGCCTCCGGTACCCCGGAGGGTCGCGAGCAGTACTTC.

This sequence joins TRBV29-1 and TRBJ2-2, with 9 bases matching TRBD2. In germline, CDR1 is SQVTM, CDR2 ANQGSEA. The length of the CDR3 is 16 residues. The ends lost 7 bases at V and 0 bases at J; junction bases unmatched: 9. The CDR3 spells CSARGAGGPNTGELFF. In DNA, the CDR3 is TGCAGCGCCCGTGGAGCGGGGGGCCCGAACACCGGGGAGCTGTTTTTT.

The rearrangement joins TRBV7-8 to TRBJ2-6, with 9 bases matching TRBD1. The CDR3 loop spans 15 amino acids. V was pared by 5 bases and J by 2 bases, with 1 base of the junction left unmatched. Per germline, CDR1 SGHVS and CDR2 FQNEAQ. The CDR3 is CASSRDRAGANVLTF. CDR3 in DNA: TGTGCCAGCAGCCGGGACAGGGCTGGGGCCAACGTCCTGACTTTC.

This clone occurred once. The V and J genes are TRBV5-5 and TRBJ1-2, with D possibly being TRBD1 (6 bases). The CDR3 is 15 residues long. The ends were cut back, 4 bases at V and 3 bases at J, with 16 bases in the middle. From germline, CDR1 is SGHKS and CDR2 YYEKEE (reference sequence). Written as DNA, the CDR3 is TGTGCCAGCAGCCGTATGGGAGCAGGGGACTATGGCTACACCTTC. Its protein is CASSRMGAGDYGYTF.

The rearrangement links TRBV19 to TRBJ2-2; possible D gene TRBD2, 5 bases. This CDR3 comprises 15 residues. Trimming shortened V by 7 bases and J by 5 bases, and 17 bases separated the two germline ends. The germline gives CDR1 LNHDA, CDR2 SQIVND (reference sequence). The CDR3 loop reads CASTQSTPGTGELFF. The CDR3 region has the DNA TGTGCCAGTACCCAGTCAACACCGGGGACCGGGGAGCTGTTTTTT. The full variable domain, its missing parts supplied by reference TRBV19 and TRBJ2-2, is DGGITQSPKYLFRKEGQNVTLSCEQNLNHDAMYWYRQDPGQGLRLIYYSQIVNDFQKGDIAEGYSVSREKKESFPLTVTSAQKNPTAFYLCASTQSTPGTGELFFGEGSRLTVL.